A single sample is the source of the 5 T cell receptor beta chains below, sequenced in a study of identical twins. TCRdb fed the 5' RACE reads into MiXCR, producing one record per CDR3 protein. The sample carries about 240,000 distinct CDR3 sequences, more than 9% recorded once. Sequences were obtained from memory T cells sorted from blood. Receptors originate from a man aged 45 to 65 in good health.

The chain recombines TRBV5-5 with TRBJ1-5, with a weak D call TRBD1 (5 bases). Germline CDR1 SGHKS, CDR2 YYEKEE (reference sequence). The CDR3 covers 14 residues. Trimming shortened V by 2 bases and J by 0 bases, and 6 bases separated the two germline ends. The CDR3 DNA reads TGTGCCAGCAGCTTACAGGTTAGCAATCAGCCCCAGCATTTT. Translated, it gives CASSLQVSNQPQHF.

Ten or more counts support this clonotype. V usage is TRBV29-1 and J usage is TRBJ2-1, with D possibly being TRBD2 (6 bases). V was clipped by 0 bases and J by 2 bases, with 14 bases between them. Per the germline V gene, CDR1 is SQVTM and CDR2 is ANQGSEA. There are 16 residues in the CDR3. This chain's CDR3 is CSVEEMRGGTYNEQFF. The CDR3 coding sequence is TGCAGCGTTGAAGAGATGAGGGGAGGCACCTACAATGAGCAGTTCTTC.

There are a few counts of this clonotype. The rearrangement joins TRBV20-1 to TRBJ1-1; D perhaps matches TRBD1 (6 bases). The CDR3 length is 14 residues. V shed 0 bases and J shed 6 bases, with 14 bases lying between them. Germline CDR1 reads DFQATT; CDR2 reads SNEGSKA (reference sequence). The CDR3 nucleotides read TGCAGTGCTAGAGATGAGGGGGGGCGGGCTGAAGCTTTCTTT. This codes for CSARDEGGRAEAFF.

The V gene is TRBV18, the J gene TRBJ2-5; 9 positions agree with TRBD2. This CDR3 spans 16 amino acids. V was clipped by 4 bases and J by 0 bases; unmatched bases: 6. Germline lookup yields CDR1 KGHSH and CDR2 LQKENI. The CDR3 DNA reads as TGTGCCAGCTCACTTGGGACTAGCCGAAACCAAGAGACCCAGTACTTC. Its protein product is CASSLGTSRNQETQYF.

This clonotype was observed once. A junction end diverges from the germline sequence, so it may reflect a read error. The chain uses TRBV5-1 and TRBJ1-4, with a weak D call TRBD1 (5 bases). The CDR3 runs to 17 residues. Germline V gene sequence: CDR1 SGHRS, CDR2 YFSETQ. The CDR3, as DNA: TGCGCCAGCAGCTCGACACGAACAGGAACAACTAATGGAAAACTGTTTTTT. It specifies CASSSTRTGTTNGKLFF.